The 20 T cell receptor beta chains given below trace back to one sample, sequenced in a study of technical replicates of blood from a few donors. Clones were sequenced by immunoSEQ multiplex PCR, and TCRdb holds only the in-frame ones, with some missing. The sample shows 95,000 to 100,000 clones, 95% to 96% of them seen only once. Sequencing input: T cells isolated from PBMCs. The receptors here all came from a human donor in good health.

V is TRBV28 and J is TRBJ2-6; D ambiguous. V lost 1 base and J 0 bases, leaving 4 bases between the germline ends. The CDR3 runs to 15 residues. CDR1 is MDHEN and CDR2 is SYDVKM in the germline V gene. The CDR3 spells CASSLSGSGANVLTF. Written as DNA, the CDR3 is TGTGCCAGCAGTTTATCGGGCTCTGGGGCCAACGTCCTGACTTTC. The entire variable domain, with the rest obtained from reference TRBV28 and TRBJ2-6, is as follows: DVKVTQSSRYLVKRTGEKVFLECVQDMDHENMFWYRQDPGLGLRLIYFSYDVKMKEKGDIPEGYSVSREKKERFSLILESASTNQTSMYLCASSLSGSGANVLTFGAGSRLTVL.

This clone was detected only once. The chain combines TRBV28 with TRBJ2-1; TRBD2 matches 12 bases. Germline V gives CDR1 MDHEN, CDR2 SYDVKM. The CDR3 is 16 residues long. V was clipped by 6 bases and J by 1 base; unmatched bases: 4. CDR3 in DNA: TGTGCCAGCAGAGTCGGGACTAGCGGGTCCTACAATGAGCAGTTCTTC. This encodes CASRVGTSGSYNEQFF.

The chain uses TRBV5-6 and TRBJ1-1; D call uncertain. In germline, CDR1 is SGHDT, CDR2 YYEEEE. This CDR3 is 14 amino acids long. V was trimmed by 4 bases and J by 2 bases, leaving 12 bases between them. In DNA form, the CDR3 reads TGTGCCAGCAGCCCCCGGGGTTTTAACACTGAAGCTTTCTTT. Residues: CASSPRGFNTEAFF.

This chain uses TRBV2 with TRBJ2-7, with 13 bases fitting TRBD2. V lost 1 base, J lost 2 bases, and 2 bases stayed unmatched. The germline V gene has CDR1 SNHLY and CDR2 FYNNEI. This CDR3 contains 16 residues. CDR3 DNA sequence: TGTGCCAGCAGTGAAGGAGGACTAGCGGGAGCCTACGAGCAGTACTTC. This gives the protein CASSEGGLAGAYEQYF.

The chain uses TRBV9 and TRBJ2-7, with TRBD1 matching over 8 bases. The CDR3 covers 12 residues. The germline V gene has CDR1 SGDLS and CDR2 YYNGEE. With 3 bases clipped from V and 7 bases from J, the junction kept 3 bases outside the gene matches. CDR3 residues: CASSATGVEQYF. CDR3 nucleotide sequence: TGTGCCAGCAGCGCGACAGGGGTGGAGCAGTACTTC.

The chain is built from TRBV5-1 and TRBJ1-4; D is perhaps TRBD1 (6 bases). Trimming took off 4 bases at V and 5 bases at J, with 12 bases between the two ends. The length of the CDR3 is 14 residues. Germline values: CDR1 SGHRS, CDR2 YFSETQ. CDR3 nucleotides: TGCGCCAGCAGCCAAACAGGGCCAAATGAAAAACTGTTTTTT. It specifies CASSQTGPNEKLFF.

The V and J genes are TRBV7-9 and TRBJ2-3, with 10 bases that match TRBD2. V lost 11 bases to trimming and J lost 6 bases; unmatched junction nucleotides: 5. Germline-derived CDR1 and CDR2 are SEHNR and FQNEAQ (reference sequence). The CDR3 has 12 amino acids. The CDR3 protein is CAGTSDEDTQYF. CDR3 coding DNA: TGTGCCGGGACTAGCGACGAGGATACGCAGTATTTT. Looking up the rest from reference TRBV7-9 and TRBJ2-3 gives the full variable domain: DTGVSQNPRHKITKRGQNVTFRCDPISEHNRLYWYRQTLGQGPEFLTYFQNEAQLEKSRLLSDRFSAERPKGSFSTLEIQRTEQGDSAMYLCAGTSDEDTQYFGPGTRLTVL.

This clone was observed a single time. The genes are TRBV6-1 and TRBJ1-5; D gene uncertain. Deletions cut 5 bases from V and 2 bases from J, with 13 bases between. The germline V gene encodes CDR1 MNHNS and CDR2 SASEGT. The CDR3 contains 15 residues. CDR3 in DNA: TGTGCCAGCAGTTTATTATGGGGAGGCAATCAGCCCCAGCATTTT. It yields the protein CASSLLWGGNQPQHF.

The rearrangement uses TRBV11-2 and TRBJ1-1, with a tentative D call TRBD1 (5 bases). Germline CDR1 is SGHAT and CDR2 is FQNNGV. The length of the CDR3 is 14 residues. V shed 5 bases and J shed 7 bases, with 17 bases lying between them. CDR3 amino acids: CASSPGGVGNEAFF. The DNA for the CDR3 is TGTGCCAGCAGCCCCGGGGGGGTAGGGAATGAAGCTTTCTTT.

This rearrangement joins TRBV30 to TRBJ1-2; 7 bases fit TRBD1. Germline V gives CDR1 GTSNPN, CDR2 SVGIG (reference sequence). V shed 0 bases and J 5 bases; nucleotides not matched to a gene: 9. The length of the CDR3 is 15 residues. CDR3: CAWSVRAGGFYGYTF. The CDR3 DNA is TGTGCCTGGAGTGTACGAGCAGGGGGGTTTTATGGCTACACCTTC.

The chain carries TRBV6-6 and TRBJ2-7; 8 bases are shared with TRBD1. The germline V gene encodes CDR1 MNHNY and CDR2 SVGAGI (reference sequence). The CDR3 loop spans 15 amino acids. V shed 6 bases and J 0 bases; nucleotides not matched to a gene: 7. Here the CDR3 DNA reads TGTGCCAGCAGGGGACCGGGACAGGCCTCCTACGAGCAGTACTTC. It yields the protein CASRGPGQASYEQYF.

The chain joins TRBV5-1 to TRBJ1-1, with TRBD1 matching 7 bases. Germline CDR1 is SGHRS and CDR2 is YFSETQ. Losses at the gene ends were 1 base for V and 4 bases for J; bases not matched to a gene: 10. The CDR3 loop spans 16 amino acids. CDR3 residues: CASSLMEGAPSTEAFF. The CDR3, as DNA: TGCGCCAGCAGCTTGATGGAGGGGGCGCCGAGCACTGAAGCTTTCTTT.

This clone was detected only once. V gene TRBV28 combines with J gene TRBJ1-2; D is uncertain. Between the trimmed V and J ends, which lost 6 bases and 0 bases, there was a span of 14 bases. The CDR3 loop spans 15 amino acids. Germline V lookup: CDR1 MDHEN, CDR2 SYDVKM. The CDR3 coding sequence is TGTGCCAGCAGCCTGGCGCAGGAAGCTAACTATGGCTACACCTTC. It is translated as CASSLAQEANYGYTF.

V and J are TRBV5-1 and TRBJ2-1, with 12 bases aligning to TRBD2. The CDR3 is made up of 19 amino acids. Germline CDR1 SGHRS, CDR2 YFSETQ. V trimming: 0 bases; J trimming: 3 bases; junction bases outside the gene matches: 10. In DNA, the CDR3 is TGCGCCAGCAGCTTGGAGGGGTGGACTAGCGGGGACTACTACAATGAGCAGTTCTTC. This encodes CASSLEGWTSGDYYNEQFF.

The V and J genes are TRBV4-1 and TRBJ2-3; TRBD2 aligns across 8 bases. The CDR3 runs 16 residues. After removal of 4 bases from V and 10 bases from J, the junction contained 16 bases not matched to a gene. CDR1 and CDR2 (germline): MGHRA, YSYEKL. CDR3 loop: CASSPGGGVAGTAQYF. The CDR3 DNA reads as TGCGCCAGCAGCCCCGGGGGTGGGGTAGCGGGAACGGCGCAGTATTTT.

The chain links TRBV7-9 to TRBJ1-2; no definite D call. V gave up 1 base and J gave up 6 bases, with 6 bases separating them. This CDR3 region has 12 residues. CDR1 and CDR2 from the germline V gene are SEHNR and FQNEAQ (reference sequence). CDR3 residues: CASSLVLHGYTF. In nucleotides, the CDR3 is TGTGCCAGCAGCTTAGTTCTCCATGGCTACACCTTC.

The gene calls are TRBV6-1 and TRBJ1-4, with D perhaps TRBD1 (6 bases). The CDR3 covers 16 residues. Germline V gene lookup returns CDR1 MNHNS and CDR2 SASEGT. The V end was cut by 3 bases, the J end by 7 bases, with 18 bases between. CDR3 loop: CASSESPLGGAEKLFF. CDR3 DNA: TGTGCCAGCAGTGAGTCTCCGCTGGGGGGGGCTGAAAAACTGTTTTTT.

The rearrangement joins TRBV18 to TRBJ2-5; D possibly corresponds to TRBD2 (6 bases). The length of the CDR3 is 16 residues. The ends were cut back, 2 bases at V and 4 bases at J, with 17 bases in the middle. Germline values: CDR1 KGHSH, CDR2 LQKENI. The CDR3 sequence is CASSPSRSGVGETQYF. The DNA for the CDR3 is TGTGCCAGCTCACCATCGAGGTCGGGAGTGGGAGAGACCCAGTACTTC.

The chain links TRBV6-5 to TRBJ2-3; possibly TRBD1 for D (6 bases). Trimming removed 6 bases at V and 0 bases at J, with 13 bases between. The length of the CDR3 is 15 residues. Germline CDR1 reads MNHEY; CDR2 reads SVGAGI. This CDR3 is CASSWDTQSTDTQYF. In DNA, the CDR3 is TGTGCCAGCAGCTGGGACACCCAAAGCACAGATACGCAGTATTTT.

This chain joins TRBV23-1 and TRBJ2-1; TRBD2 might be the D (5 bases). TRBV23-1 is an ORF, with its function uncertain. Trimming shortened V by 2 bases and J by 5 bases, and 16 bases separated the two germline ends. CDR3 length: 16 residues. CDR3: CASSQDGRLANNEQFF. The CDR3 DNA sequence: TGCGCCAGCAGTCAAGATGGTCGGTTAGCGAACAATGAGCAGTTCTTC.